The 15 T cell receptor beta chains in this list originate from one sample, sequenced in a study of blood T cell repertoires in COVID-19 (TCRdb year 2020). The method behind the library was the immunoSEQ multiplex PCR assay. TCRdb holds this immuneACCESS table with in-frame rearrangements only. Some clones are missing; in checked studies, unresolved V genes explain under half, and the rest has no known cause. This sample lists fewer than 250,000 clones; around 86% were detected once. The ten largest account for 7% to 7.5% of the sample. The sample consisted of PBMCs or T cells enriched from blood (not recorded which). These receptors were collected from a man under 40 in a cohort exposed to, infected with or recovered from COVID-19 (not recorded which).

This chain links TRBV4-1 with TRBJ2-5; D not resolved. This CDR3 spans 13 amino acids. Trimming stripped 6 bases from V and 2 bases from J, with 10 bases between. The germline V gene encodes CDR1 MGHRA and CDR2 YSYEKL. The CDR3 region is CASSLMTQETQYF. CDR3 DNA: TGCGCCAGCAGTCTGATGACTCAAGAGACCCAGTACTTC.

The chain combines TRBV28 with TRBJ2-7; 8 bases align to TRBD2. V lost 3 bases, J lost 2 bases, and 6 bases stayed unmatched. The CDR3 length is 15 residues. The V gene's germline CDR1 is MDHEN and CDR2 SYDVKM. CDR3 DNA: TGTGCCAGCAGTTTCCCTAGCGGGCCAACCTACGAGCAGTACTTC. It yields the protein CASSFPSGPTYEQYF.

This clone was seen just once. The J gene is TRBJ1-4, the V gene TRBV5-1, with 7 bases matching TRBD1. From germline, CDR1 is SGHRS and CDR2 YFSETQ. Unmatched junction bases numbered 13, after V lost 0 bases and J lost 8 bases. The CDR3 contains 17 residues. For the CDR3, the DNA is TGCGCCAGCAGCTTGGGTGGGACAGTCCTACGGGCGGAAAAACTGTTTTTT. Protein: CASSLGGTVLRAEKLFF.

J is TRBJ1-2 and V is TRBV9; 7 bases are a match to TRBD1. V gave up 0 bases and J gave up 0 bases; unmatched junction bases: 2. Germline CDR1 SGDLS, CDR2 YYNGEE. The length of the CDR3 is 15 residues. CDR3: CASSVAGTANYGYTF. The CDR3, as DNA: TGTGCCAGCAGCGTAGCGGGGACAGCTAACTATGGCTACACCTTC.

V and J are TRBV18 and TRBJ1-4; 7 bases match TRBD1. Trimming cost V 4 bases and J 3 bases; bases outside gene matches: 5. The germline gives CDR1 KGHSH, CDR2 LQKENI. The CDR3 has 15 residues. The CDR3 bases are TGTGCCAGCTCACTTCAGGGACAGCCTAATGAAAAACTGTTTTTT. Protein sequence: CASSLQGQPNEKLFF.

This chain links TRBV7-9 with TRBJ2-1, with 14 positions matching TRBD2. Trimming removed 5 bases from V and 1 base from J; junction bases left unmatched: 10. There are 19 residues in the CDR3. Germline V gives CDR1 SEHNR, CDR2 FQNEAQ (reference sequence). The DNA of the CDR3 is TGTGCCAGCAGCAAGTGGACTAGCGGGAGGCCGCTGTCCTACAATGAGCAGTTCTTC. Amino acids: CASSKWTSGRPLSYNEQFF.

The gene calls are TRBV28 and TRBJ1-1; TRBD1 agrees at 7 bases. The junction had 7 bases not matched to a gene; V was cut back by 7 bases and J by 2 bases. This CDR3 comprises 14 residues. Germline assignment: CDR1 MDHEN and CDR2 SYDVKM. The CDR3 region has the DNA TGTGCCAGCACCTCGACAGGGCTAAACACTGAAGCTTTCTTT. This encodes CASTSTGLNTEAFF.

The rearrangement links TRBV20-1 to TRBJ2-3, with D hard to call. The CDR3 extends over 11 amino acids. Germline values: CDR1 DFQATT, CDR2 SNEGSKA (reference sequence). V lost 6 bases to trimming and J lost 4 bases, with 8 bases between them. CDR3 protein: CSAQTADTQYF. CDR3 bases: TGCAGTGCCCAAACGGCAGATACGCAGTATTTT.

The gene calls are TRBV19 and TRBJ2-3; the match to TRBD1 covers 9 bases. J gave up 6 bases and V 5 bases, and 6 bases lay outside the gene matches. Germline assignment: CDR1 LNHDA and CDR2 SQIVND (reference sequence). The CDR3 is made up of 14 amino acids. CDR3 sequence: CASSSQGAPDTQYF. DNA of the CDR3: TGTGCCAGTAGTTCACAGGGGGCGCCTGATACGCAGTATTTT.

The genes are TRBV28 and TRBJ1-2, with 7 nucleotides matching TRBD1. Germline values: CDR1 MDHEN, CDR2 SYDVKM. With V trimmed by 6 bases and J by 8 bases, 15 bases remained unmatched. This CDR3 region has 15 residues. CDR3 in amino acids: CASSPRTGGIQGYTF. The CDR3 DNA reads TGTGCCAGCAGCCCCCGGACAGGAGGGATTCAGGGCTACACCTTC.

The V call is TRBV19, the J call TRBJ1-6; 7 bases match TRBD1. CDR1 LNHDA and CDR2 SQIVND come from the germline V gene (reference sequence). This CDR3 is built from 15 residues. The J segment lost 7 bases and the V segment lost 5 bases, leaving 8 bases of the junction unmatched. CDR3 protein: CASSPVGTANSPLHF. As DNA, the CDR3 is TGTGCCAGTAGTCCCGTGGGGACAGCCAATTCACCCCTCCACTTT.

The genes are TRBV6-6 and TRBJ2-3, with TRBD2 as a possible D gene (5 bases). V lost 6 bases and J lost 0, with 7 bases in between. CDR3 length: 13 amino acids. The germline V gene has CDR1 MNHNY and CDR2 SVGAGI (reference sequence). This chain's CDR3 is CASRPGSTDTQYF. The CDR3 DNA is TGTGCCAGCAGGCCGGGGAGCACAGATACGCAGTATTTT.

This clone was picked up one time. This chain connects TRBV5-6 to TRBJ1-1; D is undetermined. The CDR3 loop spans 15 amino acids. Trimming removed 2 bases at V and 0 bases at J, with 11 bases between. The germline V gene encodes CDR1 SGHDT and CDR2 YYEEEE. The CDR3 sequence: CASSLNPNMNTEAFF. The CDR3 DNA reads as TGTGCCAGCAGCTTAAATCCGAACATGAACACTGAAGCTTTCTTT.

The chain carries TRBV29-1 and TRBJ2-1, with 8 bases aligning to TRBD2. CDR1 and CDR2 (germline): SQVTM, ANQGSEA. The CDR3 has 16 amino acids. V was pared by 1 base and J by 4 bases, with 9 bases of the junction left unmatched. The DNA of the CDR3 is TGCAGCGTTGAAGGGGGTGGCGGGAGGACTTACAATGAGCAGTTCTTC. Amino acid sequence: CSVEGGGGRTYNEQFF.

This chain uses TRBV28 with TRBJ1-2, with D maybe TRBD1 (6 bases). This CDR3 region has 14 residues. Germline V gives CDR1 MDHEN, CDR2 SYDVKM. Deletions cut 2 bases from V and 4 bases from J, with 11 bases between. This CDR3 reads CASSLGGQTYGYTF. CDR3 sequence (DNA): TGTGCCAGCAGTTTAGGGGGCCAGACCTATGGCTACACCTTC.